This TCR beta chain was found in a study of identical twins. V lost 5 bases and J 4 bases, leaving 11 bases between the germline ends. CDR3 length: 12 residues. The V gene's germline CDR1 is SQVTM and CDR2 ANQGSEA. This clonotype was observed at least ten times. The target antigen is unknown. After template switching added a universal primer site, the resulting cDNA carried unique molecular identifiers. TCRdb redid the calling of the 5' RACE reads with MiXCR, one entry per CDR3 protein. Of hundreds of thousands of distinct CDR3 sequences in the sample, 8.5% to 9% were seen once. Study outcomes and limitations: With monozygotic twins, out-of-frame TCR alpha sharing exceeded what models estimated.

Another study also made use of these data, one on yellow fever vaccine responses in identical twins. That source adds: A vaccine T cell response that seemed partly convergent and partly personalized was reported in twins.

The sample taken for sequencing was PBMCs. This receptor was taken from a woman younger than 30 in good health. V is TRBV29-1 and J is TRBJ1-2, with D perhaps TRBD1 (5 bases). DNA of the CDR3: TGCAGCGTTCAGGGATTAGGCTATGGCTACACCTTC. The encoded protein is CSVQGLGYGYTF.